The clone carrying this T cell receptor beta chain was counted a few times. This table comes from immunoSEQ multiplex PCR, and its TCRdb copy is limited to in-frame clones, with some not included. The table has about 270,000 clones, more than 75% seen once. These data originate in a study of blood T cell repertoires in COVID-19. The length of the CDR3 is 12 residues. The germline gives CDR1 SGHRS, CDR2 YFSETQ. Unmatched junction bases numbered 3, after V lost 4 bases and J lost 5 bases. The sequence was obtained from a woman between 40 and 50 years old with acute COVID-19. Sequenced input: PBMCs or T cells enriched from blood (not recorded which). The chain combines TRBV5-1 with TRBJ2-7, with 7 bases aligning to TRBD1. The DNA of the CDR3 is TGCGCCAGCAGCGCGACAGGGAACGAGCAGTACTTC. As protein: CASSATGNEQYF.